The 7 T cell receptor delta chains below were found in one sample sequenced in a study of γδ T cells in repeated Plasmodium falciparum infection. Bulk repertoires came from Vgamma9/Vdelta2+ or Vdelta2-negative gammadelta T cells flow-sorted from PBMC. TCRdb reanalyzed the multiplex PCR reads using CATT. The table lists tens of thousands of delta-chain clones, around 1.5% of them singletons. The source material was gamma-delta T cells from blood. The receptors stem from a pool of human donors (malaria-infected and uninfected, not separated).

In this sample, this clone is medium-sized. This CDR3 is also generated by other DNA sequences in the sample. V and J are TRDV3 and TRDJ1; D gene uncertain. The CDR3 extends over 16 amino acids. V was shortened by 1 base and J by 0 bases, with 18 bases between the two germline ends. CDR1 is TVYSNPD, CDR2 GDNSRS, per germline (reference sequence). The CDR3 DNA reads TGTGCCTTTACACCGGAGGGAGCTACGTACACCGATAAACTCATCTTT. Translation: CAFTPEGATYTDKLIF.

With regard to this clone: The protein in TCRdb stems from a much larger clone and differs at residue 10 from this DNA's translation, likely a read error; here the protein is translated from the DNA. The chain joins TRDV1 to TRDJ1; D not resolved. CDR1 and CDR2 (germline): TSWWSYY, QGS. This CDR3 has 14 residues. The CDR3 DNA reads TGTGCTCTTGGGGACGTTCTGTACACCAATAAACTCATCTTT. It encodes CALGDVLYTNKLIF.

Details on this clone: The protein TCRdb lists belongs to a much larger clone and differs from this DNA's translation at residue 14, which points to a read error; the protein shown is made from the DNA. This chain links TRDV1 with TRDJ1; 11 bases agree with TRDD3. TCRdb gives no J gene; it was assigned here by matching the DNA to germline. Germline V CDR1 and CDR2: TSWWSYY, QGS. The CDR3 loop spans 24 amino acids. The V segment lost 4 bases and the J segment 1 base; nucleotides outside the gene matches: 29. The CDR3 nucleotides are TGTGCTCTTGGGGGAGCCCTGTATCGGGCACTGGGGGATATGCGCAATGGACCCACCGATAAACTCATCTTT. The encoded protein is CALGGALYRALGDMRNGPTDKLIF.

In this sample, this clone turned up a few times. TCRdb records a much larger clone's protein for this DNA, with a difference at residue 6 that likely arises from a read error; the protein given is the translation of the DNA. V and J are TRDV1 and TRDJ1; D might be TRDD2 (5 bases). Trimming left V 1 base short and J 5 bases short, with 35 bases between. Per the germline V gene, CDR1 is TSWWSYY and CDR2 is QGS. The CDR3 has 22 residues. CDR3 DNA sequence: TGTGCTCTTGGGGAACCCTACCGAGCGGCGTTGTTCTCCTTAACCCTTAAGGATAAACTCATCTTT. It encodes CALGEPYRAALFSLTLKDKLIF.

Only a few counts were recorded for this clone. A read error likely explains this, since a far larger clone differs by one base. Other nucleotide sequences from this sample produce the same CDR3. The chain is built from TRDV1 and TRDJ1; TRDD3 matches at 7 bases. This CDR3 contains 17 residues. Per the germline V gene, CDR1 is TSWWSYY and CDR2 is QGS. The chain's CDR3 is CALGDARLGIHTDKLIF. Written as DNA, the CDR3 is TGTGCTCTCGGGGATGCCCGACTGGGGATCCATACCGATAAACTCATCTTT.

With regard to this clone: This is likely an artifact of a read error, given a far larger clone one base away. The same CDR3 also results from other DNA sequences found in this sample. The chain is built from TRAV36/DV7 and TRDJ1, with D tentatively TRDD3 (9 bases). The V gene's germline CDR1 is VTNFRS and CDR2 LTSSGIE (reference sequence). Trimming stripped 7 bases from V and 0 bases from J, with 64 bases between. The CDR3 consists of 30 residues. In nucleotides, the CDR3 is TGTGCTTATACCTTCCTAGACGGCGTGTGGGACTCTGCAAGGGGATACGCTTATCCACCTACCTGCTCGTACACCGATAAACTCATCTTT. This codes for CAYTFLDGVWDSARGYAYPPTCSYTDKLIF.

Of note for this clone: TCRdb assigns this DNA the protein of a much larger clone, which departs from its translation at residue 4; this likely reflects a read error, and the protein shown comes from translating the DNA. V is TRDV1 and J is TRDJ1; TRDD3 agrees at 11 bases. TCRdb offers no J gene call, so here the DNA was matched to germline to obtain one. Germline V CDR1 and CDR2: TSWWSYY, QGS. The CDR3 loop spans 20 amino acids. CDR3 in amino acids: CALEETRYWGIYSHTDKLIF. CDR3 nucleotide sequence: TGTGCTCTTGAGGAAACCCGGTACTGGGGGATATATTCCCACACCGATAAACTCATCTTT.